This TCR beta chain was recovered during a study of blood T cell repertoires in COVID-19. Germline V lookup: CDR1 LGHDT, CDR2 YNNKEL (reference sequence). Trimming took off 7 bases at V and 1 base at J, with 15 bases between the two ends. There are 15 residues in the CDR3. Individuals aged roughly 18 to 95 years were recruited from about two dozen US areas. Sequencing used immunoSEQ multiplex PCR; TCRdb keeps in-frame clones, though not all of them. The sample has roughly 380,000 clones, roughly 86% seen once. This chain connects TRBV3-1 (or the pseudogene TRBV3-2) to TRBJ2-3, with D possibly matching TRBD2 (6 bases). The sequence was collected from a woman in her 30s who had been exposed to COVID-19. Sequencing was done on a sample of PBMCs or T cells enriched from blood (not recorded which). The CDR3 DNA reads TGTGCCAGCACCGTACGACTAGGGGGCACAGATACGCAGTATTTT. Its protein is CASTVRLGGTDTQYF.